This is a list of T cell receptor beta chains from one sample in a study of blood T cell repertoires in COVID-19. TCRdb's copy holds only in-frame clones and misses some; the assay was immunoSEQ multiplex PCR. The repertoire holds about 120,000 clones, roughly 80% seen once, with 7.9% in the top ten. The sequenced sample consisted of peripheral blood. Receptors were obtained from a human donor in a cohort sampled during active COVID-19. The conserved cysteine and the conserved F or W are not part of the CDR3 here. Fields, in order: V gene, J gene, D gene, CDR3 protein. D genes are given only for firm matches.

>TRBV15|TRBJ1-2|.
ATSRGVNYGYT
>TRBV15|TRBJ2-4|.
ATVQGGSQNIQY
>TRBV6-5|TRBJ2-1|TRBD2
ASLSGESYNEQF
>TRBV2|TRBJ2-6|.
ASSEVRSSGANVLT
>TRBV28|TRBJ2-7|TRBD1
ASRDRTGDFYEQY
>TRBV18|TRBJ1-1|.
ASSQGVLSNTEAF
>TRBV20-1|TRBJ1-2|TRBD1
STSGTVGYT
>TRBV5-4|TRBJ2-6|.
ASSLQGTPRAGANVLT
>TRBV3-1/TRBV3-2|TRBJ2-7|TRBD1
ASSQDGTGRPGDEQY
>TRBV7-3|TRBJ2-3|TRBD1
ASSLVDRVNTDTQY